The rows below give T cell receptor beta chains drawn from one sample of a study of shared clonotypes between healthy human individuals. Method: immunoSEQ multiplex PCR; TCRdb's copy keeps in-frame clones and lacks some. The sample contains a few hundred thousand clones, roughly 79% of which appear only once. Source material: PBMCs. Receptor source: a woman aged 40 to 49 in good health. Some clones in this sample may be carry-over from other donors' samples. CDR3s include the opening cysteine and the closing phenylalanine or tryptophan. The order of the fields is J gene, clone size, D gene, V gene, CDR3 DNA, CDR3 protein. D genes are given only for firm matches. Clone size is stated in some rows and not others, as once, few, many or a class when expanded.

TRBJ2-1,-,-,TRBV7-2,TGTGCCAGCAAGGTTGGTCCTAGGGATGAGCAGTTCTTC,CASKVGPRDEQFF
TRBJ1-1,few,-,TRBV18,TGTGCCAGCTCAGATTCGGTTTTGATTATGAACACTGAAGCTTTCTTT,CASSDSVLIMNTEAFF
TRBJ2-3,-,-,TRBV10-3,TGTGCCATCAGGGATAGCGGAACCACAGATACGCAGTATTTT,CAIRDSGTTDTQYF
TRBJ2-2,-,TRBD2,TRBV30,TGTGCCTGGACGGAGCGGGAGTGGGGGGAGCTGTTTTTT,CAWTEREWGELFF
TRBJ2-7,-,-,TRBV7-2,TGTGCCAGCAGCTCCCGACAGACCTACGAGCAGTACTTC,CASSSRQTYEQYF
TRBJ2-1,-,-,TRBV5-1,TGCGCCAGCAGCTTGGCAGGGAGCTCCTACAATGAGCAGTTCTTC,CASSLAGSSYNEQFF
TRBJ2-3,-,-,TRBV7-3,TGTGCCAGCAGCAAAGGGTATGGAACCCTGGGGGCAGATACGCAGTATTTT,CASSKGYGTLGADTQYF
TRBJ1-2,-,-,TRBV28,TGTGCCAGCAGTTTATCCTCACGGGGCTACACCTTC,CASSLSSRGYTF
TRBJ1-1,-,-,TRBV27,TGTGCCAGCAGTTTTGGGGGGGGACTCACTGAAGCTTTCTTT,CASSFGGGLTEAFF
TRBJ2-5,few,TRBD1,TRBV7-8,TGTGCCAGCAGCAACCACATTGGACAGGGGGGGGAGACCCAGTACTTC,CASSNHIGQGGETQYF
TRBJ2-5,-,TRBD2,TRBV4-1,TGCGCCAGCAGCCAAGTACGTTTAGCGGGACTTTCCCAAGAGACCCAGTACTTC,CASSQVRLAGLSQETQYF
TRBJ2-2,-,-,TRBV6-6,TGTGCCAGCAGTTACTTGGCCCCAGACACCGGGGAGCTGTTTTTT,CASSYLAPDTGELFF
TRBJ2-2,-,-,TRBV5-1,TGCGCCACCCGGTATGGGGCTAACACCGGGGAGCTGTTTTTT,CATRYGANTGELFF
TRBJ2-7,-,TRBD1,TRBV5-4,TGTGCCAGCAGCTTGGATGGGGACAGGGTCTACGAGCAGTACTTC,CASSLDGDRVYEQYF
TRBJ2-7,-,-,TRBV6-1,TGTGCCAGCAGTCTGACATCCCGCTACGAGCAGTACTTC,CASSLTSRYEQYF
TRBJ2-2,-,-,TRBV7-9,TGTGCCAGCAGCATAACAGGGAACACCGGGGAGCTGTTTTTT,CASSITGNTGELFF
TRBJ2-1,-,-,TRBV25-1,TGTGCCAGCAGTGAATTCGACTACCCTTGGAATGAGCAGTTCTTC,CASSEFDYPWNEQFF
TRBJ2-7,-,-,TRBV4-3,TGCGCCAGCAGCCAAGGTCGGAGCTACGAGCAGTACTTC,CASSQGRSYEQYF
TRBJ2-2,-,TRBD2,TRBV4-1,TGCGCCAGCAGCCAAGATATAAGCGGGAGGGCCAGGGAGCTGTTTTTT,CASSQDISGRARELFF
TRBJ1-5,-,-,TRBV19,TGTGCCAGTGCCCCAGGGGTTAGCAATCAGCCCCAGCATTTT,CASAPGVSNQPQHF
TRBJ2-7,-,TRBD2,TRBV29-1,TGCAGCGTTAAAGCGGGACTAGCCTACGAGCAGTACTTC,CSVKAGLAYEQYF
TRBJ1-5,many,-,TRBV6-6,TGTGCCAGCATCAGGGCGACAGGATACAATCAGCCCCAGCATTTT,CASIRATGYNQPQHF
TRBJ1-5,-,-,TRBV19,TGCGCCAGTAATCGGGGCTTTGGCAATCAGCCCCAGCATTTT,CASNRGFGNQPQHF
TRBJ2-3,-,-,TRBV6-1,TGTGCCAGCAGAGGCAGCGCCCTGCCTACGCAGTATTTT,CASRGSALPTQYF
TRBJ1-2,-,-,TRBV5-7,TGTGCCAGCAGCCCGGGCAGGGCATGGGGCTACACCTTC,CASSPGRAWGYTF
TRBJ2-7,-,TRBD2,TRBV9,TGTGCCAGCAGCGCGACTAGCGGGGACGCAGTGTACGAGCAGTACTTC,CASSATSGDAVYEQYF
TRBJ1-1,-,TRBD1,TRBV7-6,TGTGCCAGCAGCACCAAAGGGGGCTGGGGCATGAACACTGAAGCTTTCTTT,CASSTKGGWGMNTEAFF
TRBJ1-5,-,-,TRBV4-3,TGCGCCAGCAGCCAAGATGGAAATCAGCCCCAGCATTTT,CASSQDGNQPQHF